This TCR beta chain emerged from a study of response to subunit inactivated influenza vaccine. Notes on the study in general: The authors offered the suggestion that each seasonal influenza vaccination recruits few new T cells.

TCRdb re-called the RT-PCR reads with MiXCR, one entry per CDR3 protein. The sample has fewer than 700,000 distinct CDR3 sequences, around 13% seen once; the top ten hold 10% to 15%. This clonotype was picked up a small number of times. Its antigen remains unidentified. Trimming took 3 bases from V and 7 from J, leaving 13 bases between them. Germline assignment: CDR1 MNHEY and CDR2 SMNVEV (reference sequence). This CDR3 comprises 15 residues. V is TRBV27 and J is TRBJ1-6; D might be TRBD1 (5 bases). The sample in question was PBMCs from blood, obtained about 40 days after vaccination. This receptor was identified in a man aged 50 to 60 who received an inactivated influenza vaccine. The CDR3 here is CASSLQGRRNSPLHF. As DNA, the CDR3 is TGTGCCAGCAGTTTGCAGGGAAGAAGGAATTCACCCCTCCACTTT.